The clone carrying this T cell receptor beta chain was observed many times. Its antigen is still unknown. This sample was included in a study of T cell repertoires in cytomegalovirus infection. The wider study: Public TCR beta signatures were indicative of both CMV infection and a matching HLA type. Study-level results: Frequencies of public TCR beta families were cumulated, and this identified carriers of CMV plus the relevant HLA. CMV-specific HLA-C-restricted TCR beta clonotypes dominated the ex vivo response.

TCRdb redid the calling of the reads with MiXCR, one entry per CDR3 protein. This sample has some 220,000 distinct CDR3 sequences, with more than 9% found just once. The sequence was obtained from a human donor in good health (CMV status not recorded). Some clones in this sample may be carry-over from other donors' samples. Sequenced sample: PBMCs.

The CDR3 spells CASSSGTGRETQYF. CDR3 in DNA: TGCGCCAGCAGCTCCGGGACAGGGAGGGAGACCCAGTACTTC. This chain uses TRBV5-1 with TRBJ2-5; 9 positions agree with TRBD1. Germline CDR1 and CDR2: SGHRS and YFSETQ. The CDR3 has 14 amino acids. Unmatched junction bases numbered 5, after V lost 3 bases and J lost 5 bases.